Following are 26 T cell receptor beta chains from one sample sequenced in a study of early stage breast cancer tumors. Produced via immunoSEQ multiplex PCR; TCRdb's table is partial and in-frame only. Of a few thousand clones in the sample, 75% to 80% were seen once. The source material was normal breast tissue next to the tumor. Source of these receptors: a person aged 70 to 85 with breast cancer.

The genes are TRBV11-2 and TRBJ1-5; 7 bases are a match to TRBD1. The CDR3 sequence is 17 residues long. V trimming: 0 bases; J trimming: 2 bases; junction bases outside the gene matches: 7. The germline V gene has CDR1 SGHAT and CDR2 FQNNGV. The DNA of the CDR3 is TGTGCCAGCAGCTTAGATTCAGGGGGGACTGGCAATCAGCCCCAGCATTTT. Amino acid sequence: CASSLDSGGTGNQPQHF. Using reference TRBV11-2 and TRBJ1-5 for the parts outside the CDR3, the full variable domain is EAGVAQSPRYKIIEKRQSVAFWCNPISGHATLYWYQQILGQGPKLLIQFQNNGVVDDSQLPKDRFSAERLKGVDSTLKIQPAKLEDSAVYLCASSLDSGGTGNQPQHFGDGTRLSIL.

The chain uses TRBV19 and TRBJ1-3; the D is unclear. V lost 5 bases and J lost 0, with 8 bases in between. Germline V gives CDR1 LNHDA, CDR2 SQIVND (reference sequence). The CDR3 loop spans 14 amino acids. This CDR3 is CASSGRRSGNTIYF. In DNA form, the CDR3 reads TGTGCCAGTAGTGGGAGGCGCTCTGGAAACACCATATATTTT. The whole variable domain, remainder taken from reference TRBV19 and TRBJ1-3, is DGGITQSPKYLFRKEGQNVTLSCEQNLNHDAMYWYRQDPGQGLRLIYYSQIVNDFQKGDIAEGYSVSREKKESFPLTVTSAQKNPTAFYLCASSGRRSGNTIYFGEGSWLTVV.

This clone appeared a single time. The chain couples TRBV28 to TRBJ2-2; D remains ambiguous. The germline gives CDR1 MDHEN, CDR2 SYDVKM. V lost 6 bases, J lost 5 bases, and 16 bases lay in between. The CDR3 consists of 15 residues. The CDR3 here is CASSDPPAGTGELFF. CDR3 nucleotide sequence: TGTGCCAGCAGCGACCCCCCGGCAGGTACCGGGGAGCTGTTTTTT.

The chain employs TRBV14 and TRBJ1-1; D is possibly TRBD1 (5 bases). Trimming removed 2 bases at V and 1 base at J, with 11 bases between. CDR1 and CDR2 (germline): SGHDN, FVKESK. The CDR3 runs to 15 residues. The CDR3 DNA sequence: TGTGCCAGCAGCCAATCCGGACACTCGAACACTGAAGCTTTCTTT. Encoded protein: CASSQSGHSNTEAFF.

The chain couples TRBV5-4 to TRBJ2-1; 11 positions agree with TRBD1. CDR1 is SGHNT and CDR2 is YYREEE in the germline V gene (reference sequence). This CDR3 region has 16 residues. J gave up 8 bases and V 4 bases, and 11 bases lay outside the gene matches. CDR3 coding DNA: TGTGCCAGCAGCCAATACCGGGGACAGGGGGTGGATGAGCAGTTCTTC. Translated: CASSQYRGQGVDEQFF.

The chain has TRBV6-5 and TRBJ2-5; TRBD1 aligns across 8 bases. The germline CDR1 and CDR2 sequences are MNHEY and SVGAGI. This CDR3 contains 14 residues. Trimming removed 2 bases from V and 4 bases from J; junction bases left unmatched: 3. The CDR3 loop reads CASSYQGARETQYF. The CDR3 DNA reads TGTGCCAGCAGTTACCAGGGGGCAAGAGAGACCCAGTACTTC.

In the case of this clone: The sample has other DNA sequences that encode this CDR3 too. This chain links TRBV11-2 with TRBJ1-2; tentatively, D is TRBD1 (5 bases). The CDR3 has 15 amino acids. Germline loops: CDR1 SGHAT, CDR2 FQNNGV. Trimming removed 3 bases at V and 4 bases at J, with 15 bases between. The CDR3 here is CASSFRGGASYGYTF. The CDR3 DNA reads TGTGCCAGCAGCTTCCGTGGAGGGGCCTCCTATGGCTACACCTTC.

This chain connects TRBV29-1 to TRBJ2-1; 11 bases map to TRBD2. The V gene's germline CDR1 is SQVTM and CDR2 ANQGSEA. This CDR3 has 15 residues. Unmatched junction bases numbered 13, after V lost 7 bases and J lost 8 bases. The CDR3 loop is CSAGGGTSGFHEQFF. The CDR3 coding sequence is TGCAGCGCCGGCGGAGGGACTAGCGGTTTCCATGAGCAGTTCTTC.

The genes are TRBV6-1 and TRBJ2-7; 9 bases map to TRBD1. CDR3 size: 13 residues. Germline V gene data show CDR1 as MNHNS and CDR2 as SASEGT. V gave up 2 bases and J gave up 6 bases; unmatched junction bases: 2. The CDR3 loop reads CASSEYRGLEQYF. The CDR3 nucleotides are TGTGCCAGCAGTGAATACAGGGGGCTCGAGCAGTACTTC.

The chain links TRBV7-9 to TRBJ2-4; tentative D call: TRBD1 (6 bases). Trimming cost V 2 bases and J 2 bases, with 10 bases left between them. The CDR3 is made up of 15 amino acids. CDR1 SEHNR and CDR2 FQNEAQ come from the germline V gene (reference sequence). The CDR3 loop is CASSLTQGSKNIQYF. CDR3 coding DNA: TGTGCCAGCAGCTTAACCCAGGGGTCCAAAAACATTCAGTACTTC.

The chain carries TRBV7-2 and TRBJ1-2; TRBD1 might be the D (5 bases). V was pared by 0 bases and J by 7 bases, with 12 bases between. This CDR3 is 14 amino acids long. Germline CDR1 reads SGHTA; CDR2 reads FQGNSA. In DNA, the CDR3 is TGTGCCAGCAGCTTAGCGGGACTATACGCTGGCTACACCTTC. Amino acids: CASSLAGLYAGYTF. Full variable domain (missing parts from reference TRBV7-2 and TRBJ1-2): GAGVSQSPSNKVTEKGKDVELRCDPISGHTALYWYRQSLGQGLEFLIYFQGNSAPDKSGLPSDRFSAERTGGSVSTLTIQRTQQEDSAVYLCASSLAGLYAGYTFGSGTRLTVV.

V and J are TRBV5-1 and TRBJ2-3, with D hard to call. This CDR3 has 13 residues. Germline loops: CDR1 SGHRS, CDR2 YFSETQ. Trimming took off 3 bases at V and 3 bases at J, with 8 bases between the two ends. The CDR3 protein is CASSSTETDTQYF. DNA for the CDR3: TGCGCCAGCAGCTCGACGGAGACAGATACGCAGTATTTT.

This chain uses TRBV19 with TRBJ2-2; 7 bases fit TRBD2. This CDR3 region has 16 residues. Germline trimming cut 5 bases from V and 7 bases from J; bases unmatched to any gene: 13. Germline V gives CDR1 LNHDA, CDR2 SQIVND (reference sequence). CDR3 DNA: TGTGCCAGTAGTGCCCGGGGAGCGGGGCCGAGCGGGGAGCTGTTTTTT. It specifies CASSARGAGPSGELFF. The whole variable domain, remainder taken from reference TRBV19 and TRBJ2-2, is DGGITQSPKYLFRKEGQNVTLSCEQNLNHDAMYWYRQDPGQGLRLIYYSQIVNDFQKGDIAEGYSVSREKKESFPLTVTSAQKNPTAFYLCASSARGAGPSGELFFGEGSRLTVL.

The V call is TRBV7-2, the J call TRBJ2-7, with 11 nucleotides matching TRBD2. The CDR3 has 14 amino acids. J lost 9 bases, V lost 0 bases, and 4 bases had no gene match. Germline V gives CDR1 SGHTA, CDR2 FQGNSA. CDR3 nucleotide sequence: TGTGCCAGCAGCTTAGCCGGACTAGCGGGTGGGCAGTACTTC. Translating gives CASSLAGLAGGQYF.

The V call is TRBV6-6, the J call TRBJ2-4; 9 bases align to TRBD1. Germline V gene data show CDR1 as MNHNY and CDR2 as SVGAGI (reference sequence). The CDR3 runs to 14 residues. The V gene end was trimmed by 5 bases and the J gene end by 7 bases; junction bases not matched to a gene: 6. The CDR3 region has the DNA TGTGCCAGCAGTCCGACAGGGGGAGTGAACATTCAGTACTTC. This codes for CASSPTGGVNIQYF.

The genes are TRBV6-5 and TRBJ2-3; D is possibly TRBD2 (6 bases). The V gene lost 5 bases and the J gene lost 3 bases, with 15 bases spanning the gap. CDR3 length equals 15 residues. Germline CDR1 MNHEY, CDR2 SVGAGI. The CDR3 region is CASSHPGEATDTQYF. In DNA form, the CDR3 reads TGTGCCAGCAGTCATCCGGGAGAGGCGACAGATACGCAGTATTTT.

The rearrangement joins TRBV30 to TRBJ1-5; D perhaps matches TRBD1 (6 bases). The CDR3 loop spans 14 amino acids. Germline values: CDR1 GTSNPN, CDR2 SVGIG (reference sequence). V lost 0 bases and J lost 5, with 11 bases in between. The CDR3 nucleotides read TGTGCCTGGAGTGTACTGTCAGGGGATCAGCCCCAGCATTTT. Amino acids: CAWSVLSGDQPQHF. Combining the CDR3 with reference TRBV30 and TRBJ1-5 gives the whole variable domain SQTIHQWPATLVQPVGSPLSLECTVEGTSNPNLYWYRQAAGRGLQLLFYSVGIGQISSEVPQNLSASRPQDRQFILSSKKLLLSDSGFYLCAWSVLSGDQPQHFGDGTRLSIL.

The table lists this clone with a few counts. This chain joins TRBV2 and TRBJ1-4; D might be TRBD1 (5 bases). The CDR3 spans 15 residues. The germline CDR1 and CDR2 sequences are SNHLY and FYNNEI. V shed 2 bases and J shed 5 bases, with 12 bases lying between them. The chain's CDR3 is CASSENNRRNEKLFF. The CDR3 DNA reads as TGTGCCAGCAGTGAAAACAACAGGAGAAATGAAAAACTGTTTTTT.

The V call is TRBV5-1, the J call TRBJ1-5, with 9 bases aligning to TRBD1. The germline V gene encodes CDR1 SGHRS and CDR2 YFSETQ. CDR3 length: 17 amino acids. J gave up 4 bases and V 0 bases, and 8 bases lay outside the gene matches. The CDR3 spells CASSLAPGQGQNQPQHF. Written as DNA, the CDR3 is TGCGCCAGCAGCTTGGCCCCGGGACAGGGACAAAATCAGCCCCAGCATTTT.

CDR3 in amino acids: CASSYTGIDTQYF. Written as DNA, the CDR3 is TGTGCCAGCAGTTACACCGGGATAGATACGCAGTATTTT. This chain uses TRBV6-6 with TRBJ2-3; TRBD2 might be the D (5 bases). Germline CDR1 reads MNHNY; CDR2 reads SVGAGI (reference sequence). V lost 2 bases, J lost 5 bases, and 8 bases lay in between. The CDR3 is 13 amino acids.

The chain combines TRBV5-1 with TRBJ2-1; 9 bases agree with TRBD2. There are 15 residues in the CDR3. The junction had 12 bases not matched to a gene; V was cut back by 4 bases and J by 10 bases. Germline loops: CDR1 SGHRS, CDR2 YFSETQ. The CDR3 sequence is CASSSSGGLLREQFF. The CDR3, as DNA: TGCGCCAGCAGCAGCAGCGGGGGGCTTCTTCGGGAGCAGTTCTTC.

The chain joins TRBV11-1 to TRBJ2-1; 8 bases are a match to TRBD1. CDR1 SGHAT and CDR2 FQDESV come from the germline V gene (reference sequence). There are 16 residues in the CDR3. The V and J ends lost 3 bases and 4 bases, in that order; junction bases with no gene match: 8. CDR3 residues: CASSFAGTGSYNEQFF. As DNA, the CDR3 is TGTGCCAGCAGCTTTGCCGGGACAGGTTCTTACAATGAGCAGTTCTTC.

The chain recombines TRBV7-8 with TRBJ2-3; maybe TRBD1 (5 bases). Trimming shortened V by 4 bases and J by 4 bases, and 18 bases separated the two germline ends. The germline gives CDR1 SGHVS, CDR2 FQNEAQ. This CDR3 comprises 16 residues. The CDR3 region has the DNA TGTGCCAGCAGCTGGAGACAGATGAGAAGGCCAGATACGCAGTATTTT. Its protein is CASSWRQMRRPDTQYF.

This sequence joins TRBV25-1 and TRBJ2-3, with D perhaps TRBD1 (6 bases). Per the germline V gene, CDR1 is MGHDK and CDR2 is SYGVNS. The CDR3 has 14 residues. V lost 6 bases, J lost 2 bases, and 12 bases lay in between. This CDR3 reads CASRDDRYTDTQYF. In nucleotides, the CDR3 is TGTGCCAGCAGAGATGACAGGTACACAGATACGCAGTATTTT.

The V call is TRBV5-7, the J call TRBJ2-3, with 10 bases identical to TRBD2. TRBV5-7 is an open reading frame, and its role is uncertain. The CDR3 totals 17 residues. Trimming took 0 bases from V and 3 from J; bases not matched to a gene: 7. This CDR3 is CASSLEASGRGTDTQYF. CDR3 DNA: TGTGCCAGCAGCTTGGAGGCTAGCGGGAGAGGTACAGATACGCAGTATTTT.

The chain combines TRBV5-4 with TRBJ2-1; 12 bases are shared with TRBD2. Germline lookup yields CDR1 SGHNT and CDR2 YYREEE (reference sequence). This CDR3 spans 19 amino acids. Unmatched junction bases numbered 18, after V lost 4 bases and J lost 7 bases. CDR3 DNA sequence: TGTGCCAGCAGCGCTACGCTTTCTAGCGGGAGGGCCAGTTTAAATGAGCAGTTCTTC. Encoded protein: CASSATLSSGRASLNEQFF. Full variable domain (missing parts from reference TRBV5-4 and TRBJ2-1): ETGVTQSPTHLIKTRGQQVTLRCSSQSGHNTVSWYQQALGQGPQFIFQYYREEENGRGNFPPRFSGLQFPNYSSELNVNALELDDSALYLCASSATLSSGRASLNEQFFGPGTRLTVL.